The 17 T cell receptor beta chains listed next were all sequenced from one sample in a study of cytomegalovirus exposure and HLA in healthy donors. PCR primers comprised 60 Vbeta and 13 Jbeta primers. Sequencing used immunoSEQ multiplex PCR; TCRdb keeps in-frame clones, though not all of them. The table records 100,000 to 120,000 clones, 78% of them present only once. The sequencing sample was made of PBMCs. Source of these receptors: a man aged 25-45 years in good health and CMV-seronegative.

The chain has TRBV4-3 and TRBJ1-5, with D tentatively TRBD1 (5 bases). Looked up from germline, CDR1 is LGHNA and CDR2 is YSLEER. This CDR3 is built from 16 residues. Trimming left V 4 bases short and J 4 bases short, with 17 bases between. CDR3 sequence (DNA): TGCGCCAGCAGCCGACTCTGGGGAGGGGTAAATCAGCCCCAGCATTTT. Amino acids: CASSRLWGGVNQPQHF.

This clone showed up just once. The rearrangement uses TRBV18 and TRBJ1-2; possible D gene TRBD1, 6 bases. CDR1 is KGHSH and CDR2 is LQKENI in the germline V gene. The V gene lost 2 bases and the J gene lost 2 bases, with 9 bases spanning the gap. The CDR3 runs 14 residues. CDR3 sequence: CASSPYRENYGYTF. The CDR3 region has the DNA TGTGCCAGCTCACCATACAGGGAAAACTATGGCTACACCTTC.

The chain couples TRBV27 to TRBJ1-1, with D unresolved. The CDR3 covers 13 residues. CDR1 and CDR2 (germline): MNHEY, SMNVEV (reference sequence). The V and J ends lost 6 bases and 7 bases respectively, with 15 bases between them. CDR3 nucleotides: TGTGCCAGCAGACCACTACCGAGGGTTGAAGCTTTCTTT. It yields the protein CASRPLPRVEAFF.

The chain is built from TRBV21-1 and TRBJ1-2; the table calls TRBD1, which could not be checked here. TRBV21-1 is listed as a pseudogene. This CDR3 has 16 residues. This chain's CDR3 is CASTGGDRDLNYGYTF. CDR3 DNA sequence: TGTGCCAGCACAGGGGGAGACAGAGACTTAAACTATGGCTACACCTTC.

This rearrangement joins TRBV4-3 to TRBJ2-1, with unresolved D. Germline V gives CDR1 LGHNA, CDR2 YSLEER. The CDR3 totals 14 residues. The V gene lost 1 base and the J gene lost 4 bases, with 8 bases spanning the gap. In nucleotides, the CDR3 is TGCGCCAGCAGCCAAGGGAGCAAATACAATGAGCAGTTCTTC. It yields the protein CASSQGSKYNEQFF.

The chain links TRBV5-1 to TRBJ1-6, with D possibly matching TRBD1 (5 bases). The CDR3 has 14 amino acids. Germline V CDR1 and CDR2: SGHRS, YFSETQ. Trimming shortened V by 0 bases and J by 8 bases, and 9 bases separated the two germline ends. CDR3 bases: TGCGCCAGCAGCTTGGAGGGGATCGATTCACCCCTCCACTTT. Protein: CASSLEGIDSPLHF.

V and J are TRBV11-2 and TRBJ1-1, with 9 bases lining up with TRBD1. V gave up 8 bases and J gave up 4 bases; unmatched junction bases: 5. Germline V CDR1 and CDR2: SGHAT, FQNNGV. This CDR3 has 13 amino acids. In DNA, the CDR3 is TGTGCCAGCGTGGGACAGGGAAGCACTGAAGCTTTCTTT. It codes for CASVGQGSTEAFF.

J is TRBJ1-5 and V is TRBV15; D gene ambiguous. Germline V lookup: CDR1 LNHNV, CDR2 YYDKDF (reference sequence). Between the trimmed V and J ends, which lost 5 bases and 0 bases, there was a span of 8 bases. The CDR3 sequence is 14 residues long. This CDR3 reads CATSPALSNQPQHF. CDR3 coding DNA: TGTGCCACCAGCCCCGCGCTTAGCAATCAGCCCCAGCATTTT.

V usage is TRBV19 and J usage is TRBJ2-6; D possibly corresponds to TRBD1 (6 bases). Trimming took off 11 bases at V and 4 bases at J, with 15 bases between the two ends. In germline, CDR1 is LNHDA, CDR2 SQIVND (reference sequence). This CDR3 has 14 amino acids. The CDR3 here is CASSTGTGANVLTF. CDR3 bases: TGTGCCTCCTCTACAGGGACCGGGGCCAACGTCCTGACTTTC.

This chain links TRBV2 with TRBJ1-4; 7 bases fit TRBD1. Per germline, CDR1 SNHLY and CDR2 FYNNEI. The CDR3 is made up of 14 amino acids. Losses at the gene ends were 7 bases for V and 3 bases for J; bases not matched to a gene: 5. The CDR3 loop reads CASNDRVANEKLFF. The CDR3 DNA follows: TGTGCCAGCAACGACAGGGTGGCTAATGAAAAACTGTTTTTT.

This sequence joins TRBV30 and TRBJ2-3; the D gene is possibly TRBD2 (6 bases). The CDR3 extends over 15 amino acids. Germline CDR1 and CDR2: GTSNPN and SVGIG (reference sequence). The germline V and J ends were trimmed by 1 base and 5 bases, with 16 bases remaining between them. CDR3 nucleotide sequence: TGTGCCTGGAGTGGGGCGGGGATAGCAGGAGATACGCAGTATTTT. Translated, it gives CAWSGAGIAGDTQYF.

The chain couples TRBV5-4 to TRBJ2-5; perhaps TRBD1 as D (6 bases). CDR1 SGHNT and CDR2 YYREEE come from the germline V gene (reference sequence). The CDR3 spans 15 residues. The V end lost 4 bases, the J end lost 2 bases, and 15 bases lay between the germline ends. CDR3: CASSPPLQGQETQYF. Written as DNA, the CDR3 is TGTGCCAGCAGCCCCCCGTTGCAGGGGCAAGAGACCCAGTACTTC.

The V call is TRBV14, the J call TRBJ2-7, with D unresolved. The CDR3 sequence is 15 residues long. The ends were cut back, 3 bases at V and 2 bases at J, with 14 bases in the middle. Germline CDR1 reads SGHDN; CDR2 reads FVKESK. The CDR3 loop reads CASSQSPAAAYEQYF. In nucleotides, the CDR3 is TGTGCCAGCAGCCAGAGCCCCGCGGCCGCCTACGAGCAGTACTTC.

The CDR3 coding sequence is TGTGCCAGCAGCTTAGGGGACAGCCACAATGAGCAGTTCTTC. The encoded protein is CASSLGDSHNEQFF. The rearrangement joins TRBV7-9 to TRBJ2-1; TRBD1 matches 7 bases. The V and J ends lost 1 base and 5 bases, in that order; junction bases with no gene match: 2. CDR1 is SEHNR, CDR2 FQNEAQ, per germline (reference sequence). This CDR3 spans 14 amino acids.

The chain is built from TRBV5-6 and TRBJ1-1; no reliable D call. The CDR3 is made up of 14 amino acids. CDR1 and CDR2 from the germline V gene are SGHDT and YYEEEE. The V and J ends lost 4 bases and 4 bases respectively, with 14 bases between them. The CDR3 DNA reads TGTGCCAGCAGCCCTGTAGGCCGAGGCACTGAAGCTTTCTTT. It yields the protein CASSPVGRGTEAFF.

This clone was counted only a few times. This sequence joins TRBV6-1 and TRBJ1-1, with D tentatively TRBD1 (6 bases). Per the germline V gene, CDR1 is MNHNS and CDR2 is SASEGT. The CDR3 extends over 12 amino acids. The germline V and J ends were trimmed by 10 bases and 1 base, with 10 bases remaining between them. CDR3 region: CATPRGNTEAFF. As DNA, the CDR3 is TGTGCCACCCCCAGGGGGAACACTGAAGCTTTCTTT.

The J gene is TRBJ2-7, the V gene TRBV30; D perhaps matches TRBD1 (6 bases). This CDR3 has 14 amino acids. CDR1 is GTSNPN and CDR2 is SVGIG in the germline V gene (reference sequence). Trimming took 4 bases from V and 1 from J, leaving 14 bases between them. The CDR3 protein is CAWIEKQGSYEQYF. The CDR3 coding sequence is TGTGCCTGGATTGAAAAACAGGGATCCTACGAGCAGTACTTC.